The entry below describes one TCR beta chain. The antigen is unknown. TCRdb's copy holds only in-frame clones and misses some; the assay was immunoSEQ multiplex PCR. The sample lists about 240,000 clones, 70% to 90% occurring once. The sample originates from a study of cytomegalovirus exposure and HLA in healthy donors. Germline trimming cut 2 bases from V and 1 base from J; bases unmatched to any gene: 6. The CDR3 consists of 17 residues. Germline V CDR1 and CDR2: SGHAT, FQDESV (reference sequence). Study-wide points: A few CMV-associated chains proved CMV antigen-specific in vitro. It was about 150 TCR beta chains that were listed as cytomegalovirus-associated. In the 120 validation repertoires, more than 85% of cluster scores exceeded 0, per a later analysis.

This sequence was found in a woman in her twenties or thirties in good health and CMV-seropositive. The source material was PBMCs. The chain is built from TRBV11-1 and TRBJ1-1; 11 bases map to TRBD1. In DNA, the CDR3 is TGTGCCAGCAGCTTACGGCTCGGACAGGGGGCGAACACTGAAGCTTTCTTT. It specifies CASSLRLGQGANTEAFF.